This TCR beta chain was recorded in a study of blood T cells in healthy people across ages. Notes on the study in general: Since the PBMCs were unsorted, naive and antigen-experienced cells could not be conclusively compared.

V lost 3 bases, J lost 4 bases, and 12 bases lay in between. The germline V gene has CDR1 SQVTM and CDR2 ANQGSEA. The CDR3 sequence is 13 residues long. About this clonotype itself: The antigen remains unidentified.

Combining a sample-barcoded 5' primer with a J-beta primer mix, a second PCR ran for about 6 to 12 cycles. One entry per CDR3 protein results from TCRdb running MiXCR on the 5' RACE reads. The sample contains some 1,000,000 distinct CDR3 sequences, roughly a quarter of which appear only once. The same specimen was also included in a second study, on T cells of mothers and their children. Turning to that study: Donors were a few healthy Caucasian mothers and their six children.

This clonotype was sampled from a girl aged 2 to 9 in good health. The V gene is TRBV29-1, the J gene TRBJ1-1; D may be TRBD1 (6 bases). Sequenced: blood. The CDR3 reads CSVEGAWGTEAFF. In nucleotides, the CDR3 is TGCAGCGTTGAGGGGGCGTGGGGCACTGAAGCTTTCTTT.